This TCR beta chain was documented in a study of immune characteristics of hereditary and idiopathic chronic pancreatitis. Study-wide results and limits: No patients had chronic pancreatitis due to alcohol use.

Clones were read by immunoSEQ multiplex PCR, and TCRdb kept only the in-frame ones, dropping some. The sample has approximately 1,700 clones; about 75% are singletons. Chronic pancreatitis tissue was collected during total pancreatectomy with islet autotransplantation. To note about this clone: Antigen: not known.

Sequences were obtained from pancreas tissue with hereditary chronic pancreatitis. This clonotype was sampled from a human donor with chronic pancreatitis.

CDR3 protein: CASSEGLRGGLETQYF. The CDR3 DNA follows: TGTGCCAGCAGTGAAGGATTGCGGGGGGGCCTGGAGACCCAGTACTTC. The rearrangement links TRBV2 to TRBJ2-5, with 9 bases that match TRBD2. V lost 1 base, J lost 5 bases, and 8 bases stayed unmatched. The germline gives CDR1 SNHLY, CDR2 FYNNEI. The CDR3 spans 16 residues.